This entry lists 12 T cell receptor beta chains sequenced from one sample in a study of response to subunit inactivated influenza vaccine. TCRdb called the RT-PCR reads again in MiXCR, with one record for every CDR3 protein. This sample has 530,000 or so distinct CDR3 sequences, with less than 30% found just once. The material sequenced was CD4+ T cells sorted from PBMCs, taken approximately 5 days after vaccination. The receptor source for this set is a man aged 45 to 65 who received an inactivated influenza vaccine.

The V gene is TRBV12-3 or TRBV12-4, the J gene TRBJ1-4, with 9 bases matching TRBD1. The V segment lost 5 bases and the J segment 7 bases; nucleotides outside the gene matches: 8. CDR3 length: 15 residues. DNA for the CDR3: TGTGCCAGCAGTCTCGCCGGGACAGGGAGTGAAAAACTGTTTTTT. Residues: CASSLAGTGSEKLFF.

This clonotype showed up just a few times. The rearrangement uses TRBV24-1 and TRBJ2-1, with TRBD2 matching 9 bases. This CDR3 has 17 amino acids. V was clipped by 3 bases and J by 0 bases; unmatched bases: 5. Germline V CDR1 and CDR2: KGHDR, SFDVKD. DNA of the CDR3: TGTGCCACCAGTGATCCAAGCGGGGGGAGCTCCTACAATGAGCAGTTCTTC. It is translated as CATSDPSGGSSYNEQFF.

In its sample, this clonotype was seen a few times. It is likely a read error, because the conserved phenylalanine at the end of the CDR3 is missing. The limits of the CDR3 on the DNA are not certain, so only TCRdb's listed CDR3 is given. This chain connects TRBV2 to TRBJ1-1; TRBD1, the D gene given by the table, was not confirmed from the DNA. Germline assignment: CDR1 SNHLY and CDR2 FYNNEI. The CDR3 spans 12 amino acids, including both terminal residues. CDR3 residues: CASSEAGGSISC.

The V call is TRBV7-8, the J call TRBJ2-2; 8 nucleotides line up with TRBD2. CDR1 is SGHVS and CDR2 is FQNEAQ in the germline V gene. J gave up 5 bases and V 3 bases, and 5 bases lay outside the gene matches. This CDR3 region has 15 residues. In DNA form, the CDR3 reads TGTGCCAGCAGCTTGGCGGGAGGTTGGACCGGGGAGCTGTTTTTT. The encoded protein is CASSLAGGWTGELFF.

The chain carries TRBV3-1 and TRBJ1-6; weak D call: TRBD1 (5 bases). CDR1 and CDR2 from the germline V gene are LGHDT and YNNKEL (reference sequence). V was trimmed by 6 bases and J by 6 bases, leaving 18 bases between them. This CDR3 has 16 residues. The CDR3 sequence is CASSTPTGTGNSPLHF. As DNA, the CDR3 is TGTGCCAGCAGTACTCCTACCGGGACGGGTAATTCACCCCTCCACTTT.

The V call is TRBV7-2, the J call TRBJ2-1; 11 bases map to TRBD2. CDR3 length equals 16 residues. With V trimmed by 1 base and J by 9 bases, 8 bases remained unmatched. Germline lookup yields CDR1 SGHTA and CDR2 FQGNSA. This chain's CDR3 is CASSLGGLAGGVEQFF. The CDR3, as DNA: TGTGCCAGCAGCTTAGGTGGTCTAGCGGGAGGTGTTGAGCAGTTCTTC.

This chain connects TRBV7-2 to TRBJ2-1; D possibly corresponds to TRBD2 (6 bases). V was trimmed by 1 base and J by 5 bases, leaving 15 bases between them. The length of the CDR3 is 16 residues. Germline CDR1 and CDR2: SGHTA and FQGNSA. The CDR3 reads CASSLVALAPNNEQFF. DNA of the CDR3: TGTGCCAGCAGCTTAGTTGCTCTAGCGCCGAACAATGAGCAGTTCTTC.

The table lists this clonotype with a count of one. The chain couples TRBV4-2 to TRBJ2-5; 7 bases are a match to TRBD2. V dropped 2 bases and J dropped 3; count of bases not matched to a gene: 3. Germline V gives CDR1 LGHNA, CDR2 YNFKEQ. This CDR3 is built from 14 residues. DNA of the CDR3: TGTGCCAGCAGCCAACGGGGGAGGGAAGAGACCCAGTACTTC. This gives the protein CASSQRGREETQYF.

This chain connects TRBV5-4 to TRBJ2-7; tentative D call: TRBD2 (5 bases). This CDR3 is 14 amino acids long. V was trimmed by 0 bases and J by 2 bases, leaving 9 bases between them. Germline V CDR1 and CDR2: SGHNT, YYREEE (reference sequence). The CDR3 DNA follows: TGTGCCAGCAGCTTGGGGCGGGTGACCTACGAGCAGTACTTC. Translating gives CASSLGRVTYEQYF.

The chain is built from TRBV7-8 and TRBJ2-7, with D maybe TRBD2 (6 bases). The ends were cut back, 6 bases at V and 2 bases at J, with 11 bases in the middle. The CDR3 covers 13 residues. The germline V gene encodes CDR1 SGHVS and CDR2 FQNEAQ. The CDR3 DNA reads TGTGCCAGCAGATCCCGGGAGCCCTACGAGCAGTACTTC. Amino acid sequence: CASRSREPYEQYF.

This clonotype was counted between two and nine times. CDR3 in DNA: TGCGCCAGCAGCTTCTACGCACTAGCGGTCTACGAGCAGTACTTC. Translated, it gives CASSFYALAVYEQYF. The V gene is TRBV4-1, the J gene TRBJ2-7; the match to TRBD2 covers 8 bases. The CDR3 runs to 15 residues. The germline CDR1 and CDR2 sequences are MGHRA and YSYEKL. V shed 5 bases, J shed 3 bases, and the junction held 9 bases outside the gene matches.

This chain uses TRBV4-3 with TRBJ2-1; 8 positions agree with TRBD2. There are 15 residues in the CDR3. V lost 4 bases and J lost 9; bases outside the gene matches: 11. Germline V gene sequence: CDR1 LGHNA, CDR2 YSLEER. CDR3 loop: CASSRGLAGGSEQFF. CDR3 in DNA: TGCGCCAGCAGCCGCGGACTAGCCGGAGGTAGTGAGCAGTTCTTC.